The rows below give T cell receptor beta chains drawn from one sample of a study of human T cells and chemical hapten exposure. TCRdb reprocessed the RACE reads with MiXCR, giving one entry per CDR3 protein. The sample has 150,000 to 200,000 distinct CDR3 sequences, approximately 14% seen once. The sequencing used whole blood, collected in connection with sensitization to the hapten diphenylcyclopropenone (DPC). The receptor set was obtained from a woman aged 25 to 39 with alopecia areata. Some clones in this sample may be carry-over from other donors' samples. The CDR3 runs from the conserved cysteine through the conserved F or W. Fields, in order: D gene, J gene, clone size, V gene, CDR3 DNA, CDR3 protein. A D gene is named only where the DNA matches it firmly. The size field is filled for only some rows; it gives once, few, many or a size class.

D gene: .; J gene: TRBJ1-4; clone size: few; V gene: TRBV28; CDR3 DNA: TGTGCCAGCAGCCTTTACGGAGGTCGACTGTTTTTT; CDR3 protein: CASSLYGGRLFF
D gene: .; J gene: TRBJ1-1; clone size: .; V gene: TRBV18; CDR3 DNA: TGTGCCAGCTCACCGAATTATGGGGAAGCTTTCTTT; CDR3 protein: CASSPNYGEAFF
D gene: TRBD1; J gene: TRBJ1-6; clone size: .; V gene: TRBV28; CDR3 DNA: TGTGCCAGCAGTTTCACGAACCCCGGGACAGGGAATTCACCCCTCCACTTT; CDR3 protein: CASSFTNPGTGNSPLHF
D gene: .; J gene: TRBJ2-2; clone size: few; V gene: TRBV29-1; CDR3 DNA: TGCAGCGTTGCGGCCGGACTGAGGCCGAACACCGGGGAGCTGTTTTTT; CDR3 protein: CSVAAGLRPNTGELFF
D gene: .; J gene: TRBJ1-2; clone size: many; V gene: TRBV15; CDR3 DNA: TGTGCCACCAGCAGGACCTCTACCGGTTATGGCTACACCTTC; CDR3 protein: CATSRTSTGYGYTF
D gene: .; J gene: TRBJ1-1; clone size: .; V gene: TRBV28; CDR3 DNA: TGTGCCAGCAGGTGGGCCTCAATGGGGACTGAAGCTTTCTTT; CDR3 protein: CASRWASMGTEAFF
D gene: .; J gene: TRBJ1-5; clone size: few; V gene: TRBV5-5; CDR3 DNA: TGTGCCAGCAGCTTTGACGGGAGTGAACCCCAGCATTTT; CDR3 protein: CASSFDGSEPQHF
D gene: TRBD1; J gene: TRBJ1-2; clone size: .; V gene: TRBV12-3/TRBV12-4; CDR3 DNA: TGTGCCAGCAGCCAGGGGGCGTGGGGCTACACCTTC; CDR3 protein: CASSQGAWGYTF
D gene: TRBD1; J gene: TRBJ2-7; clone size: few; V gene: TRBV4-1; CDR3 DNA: TGCGCCAGCAGCCAGGACCGGTGGACAGGGGACTCCTACGAGCAGTACTTC; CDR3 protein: CASSQDRWTGDSYEQYF
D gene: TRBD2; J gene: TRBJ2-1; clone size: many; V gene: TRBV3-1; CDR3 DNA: TGTGCCAGCAGCCAAGATAGTCTAGCGGCAAATGAGCAGTTCTTC; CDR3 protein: CASSQDSLAANEQFF